Listed below are T cell receptor beta chains from one sample, sequenced in a study of shared clonotypes between healthy human individuals. The method was immunoSEQ multiplex PCR; TCRdb's version includes in-frame clones alone and lacks a portion of them. The table records about 2.4 million clones, 90% to 95% of them present only once. The material sequenced was naive CD4+ T cells from PBMCs. The receptors here all came from a man younger than 35 in good health. Some clones in this sample may be carry-over from other donors' samples. The CDR3 runs from the conserved cysteine through the conserved F or W. D genes are given only for firm matches. Not every row has a clone size; where given, it reads once, few, many or a size class.

CDR3 length | D gene | clone size | J gene | V gene | CDR3 protein | CDR3 DNA
12 | - | - | TRBJ1-2 | TRBV6-1 | CASSPSRGGYTF | TGTGCCAGCAGCCCCTCGAGGGGTGGCTACACCTTC
14 | - | - | TRBJ2-3 | TRBV5-6 | CASSFRDMPDTQYF | TGTGCCAGCAGCTTCCGGGACATGCCAGATACGCAGTATTTT
16 | TRBD2 | - | TRBJ2-3 | TRBV5-1 | CASSTGLAGVADTQYF | TGCGCCAGCAGCACGGGACTAGCGGGAGTGGCAGATACGCAGTATTTT
15 | - | - | TRBJ1-3 | TRBV6-1 | CASGMTGSSGNTIYF | TGTGCCAGCGGGATGACAGGATCATCTGGAAACACCATATATTTT
12 | - | - | TRBJ2-1 | TRBV6-5 | CASMGSYNEQFF | TGTGCCAGCATGGGCTCCTACAATGAGCAGTTCTTC
17 | - | - | TRBJ2-6 | TRBV7-9 | CASSRTIRPVGANVLTF | TGTGCCAGCAGCCGAACAATAAGACCCGTAGGGGCCAACGTCCTGACTTTC
16 | - | once | TRBJ2-1 | TRBV7-3 | CASSLTGGGFSNEQFF | TGTGCCAGCAGCTTAACGGGAGGAGGCTTCTCCAATGAGCAGTTCTTC
15 | TRBD1 | - | TRBJ2-2 | TRBV6-1 | CASTLDRGDTGELFF | TGTGCCAGCACCCTGGACAGGGGCGACACCGGGGAGCTGTTTTTT
13 | - | - | TRBJ1-1 | TRBV28 | CASSELRGTEAFF | TGTGCCAGCAGCGAACTCAGGGGAACTGAAGCTTTCTTT
16 | - | - | TRBJ2-7 | TRBV30 | CAWSAPRAFRSYEQYF | TGTGCCTGGAGCGCTCCTCGGGCTTTCCGCTCCTACGAGCAGTACTTC
13 | - | - | TRBJ1-1 | TRBV4-3 | CASSHEGGTEAFF | TGCGCCAGCAGCCACGAGGGAGGGACTGAAGCTTTCTTT
13 | - | - | TRBJ1-1 | TRBV2 | CASSAEQNTEAFF | TGTGCCAGCAGTGCAGAGCAGAACACTGAAGCTTTCTTT
13 | - | - | TRBJ1-4 | TRBV10-3 | CAISESEGSKLFF | TGTGCCATCAGTGAGTCGGAAGGCAGCAAACTGTTTTTT
15 | TRBD2 | - | TRBJ2-7 | TRBV10-1 | CASSSWGGKDHEQYF | TGCGCCAGCAGCTCGTGGGGGGGGAAGGACCACGAGCAGTACTTC
16 | TRBD2 | - | TRBJ2-3 | TRBV28 | CASSIRTSGRTDTQYF | TGTGCCAGCAGTATACGGACTAGCGGGCGCACAGATACGCAGTATTTT
13 | - | - | TRBJ2-7 | TRBV11-2 | CASSLTSLFEQYF | TGTGCCAGCAGCTTGACTAGTCTCTTCGAGCAGTACTTC